Listed below are T cell receptor beta chains from one sample, sequenced in a study of blood T cells in healthy people across ages. TCRdb analysed the 5' RACE reads with MiXCR anew, one entry per CDR3 protein. The sample lists 1 million or so distinct CDR3 sequences; approximately 25% were seen once. These data were also reused for a study on T cells of mothers and their children.

Sequences were obtained from blood. These receptors came from a girl aged 2 to 9 in good health. Each CDR3 is given with its conserved first and last residue. D genes are given only for firm matches. Clone size, where shown, is once, few, many, or a class for clones that have expanded.

j_call d_call clone_size v_call cdr3_length cdr3_aa cdr3_nt
TRBJ2-7 . . TRBV2 17 CACSGSVEGKGSYEQYF TGTGCCTGCAGTGGCTCCGTTGAGGGGAAGGGGTCCTACGAGCAGTACTTC
TRBJ1-2 . few TRBV13 15 CASSVRQAPRYGYTF TGTGCCAGCAGCGTCCGACAGGCCCCAAGGTATGGCTACACCTTC
TRBJ2-3 . few TRBV5-1 14 CASSLTPNTDTQYF TGCGCCAGCAGCTTGACACCGAACACAGATACGCAGTATTTT
TRBJ2-5 . . TRBV11-2 13 CASSWRYQETQYF TGTGCCAGCAGCTGGCGGTACCAAGAGACCCAGTACTTC
TRBJ1-5 . few TRBV29-1 12 CSVGGRNQPQHF TGCAGCGTTGGGGGCAGGAATCAGCCCCAGCATTTT
TRBJ2-6 . . TRBV12-3/TRBV12-4 17 CASIPGVISSGANVLTF TGTGCCAGCATCCCAGGGGTTATCAGCTCTGGGGCCAACGTCCTGACTTTC
TRBJ2-7 TRBD2 . TRBV7-8 15 CASSLSLAGGYEQYF TGTGCCAGCAGCTTAAGTCTAGCGGGAGGGTACGAGCAGTACTTC
TRBJ2-5 TRBD1 many TRBV11-2 13 CASSSTGGETQYF TGTGCCAGCAGCTCCACAGGGGGAGAGACCCAGTACTTC
TRBJ2-5 TRBD1 . TRBV5-1 15 CASNEEGALVETQYF TGCGCCAGCAATGAAGAGGGGGCCTTAGTTGAGACCCAGTACTTC
TRBJ2-1 . . TRBV20-1 13 CSARGGARYEQFF TGCAGTGCTAGGGGGGGGGCCAGGTATGAGCAGTTCTTC
TRBJ1-3 . . TRBV12-3/TRBV12-4 13 CASSLGVGNTIYF TGTGCCAGCAGTTTAGGAGTGGGAAACACCATATATTTT
TRBJ2-1 TRBD2 few TRBV9 15 CASSVSGGAENEQFF TGTGCCAGCAGCGTTAGCGGGGGGGCCGAGAATGAGCAGTTCTTC
TRBJ2-5 . once TRBV7-3 15 CASSSLGGPQETQYF TGTGCCAGCAGCTCCCTAGGCGGCCCCCAAGAGACCCAGTACTTC
TRBJ2-7 . . TRBV7-9 13 CASNPMDNYEQYF TGTGCCAGCAACCCTATGGACAACTACGAGCAGTACTTC
TRBJ2-7 TRBD2 . TRBV20-1 17 CSASSGRTSGRANEQYF TGCAGTGCTAGTTCCGGGAGGACTAGCGGGAGGGCTAACGAGCAGTACTTC
TRBJ1-6 . few TRBV6-1 20 CASSEAHPEWGWDWNSPLHF TGTGCCAGCAGTGAAGCGCACCCAGAGTGGGGCTGGGATTGGAATTCACCCCTCCACTTT
TRBJ2-7 . few TRBV2 13 CASSGGTDYEQYF TGTGCCAGCAGTGGGGGTACGGACTACGAGCAGTACTTC
TRBJ2-2 . few TRBV11-2 14 CASSLFGGTGELFF TGTGCCAGCAGCTTATTTGGGGGCACCGGGGAGCTGTTTTTT
TRBJ1-6 . few TRBV2 18 CASSALNPGSSYNSPLHF TGTGCCAGCTCAGCGCTCAATCCCGGGAGCTCCTATAATTCACCCCTCCACTTT
TRBJ2-6 TRBD1 . TRBV29-1 18 CSVGDGDRGITGANVLTF TGCAGCGTTGGAGACGGGGACAGGGGTATCACTGGGGCCAACGTCCTGACTTTC
TRBJ2-3 . few TRBV6-1 12 CASSPIEETQYF TGTGCCAGCAGTCCTATTGAAGAGACGCAGTATTTT
TRBJ2-1 . . TRBV12-3/TRBV12-4 14 CASSFSRTLNEQFF TGTGCCAGCAGTTTTTCGCGTACCCTCAATGAGCAGTTCTTC
TRBJ1-4 TRBD1 . TRBV6-5 16 CASSYSLGQGGERLFF TGTGCCAGCAGTTACTCTCTCGGACAGGGTGGGGAAAGACTGTTTTTT
TRBJ2-7 . . TRBV5-1 16 CASSLEGHSLSYEQYF TGCGCCAGCAGCTTGGAGGGACATTCACTTTCGTACGAGCAGTACTTC
TRBJ1-1 . few TRBV28 17 CASRSFKGDTPQTEAFF TGTGCCAGCAGATCCTTTAAGGGGGACACTCCGCAAACTGAAGCTTTCTTT
TRBJ1-4 TRBD1 . TRBV12-3/TRBV12-4 16 CASSHPRTGGPEKLFF TGTGCCAGCAGCCACCCTCGGACAGGGGGCCCAGAAAAACTGTTTTTT
TRBJ2-3 . . TRBV12-3/TRBV12-4 13 CASSVEGIDTQYF TGTGCCAGCAGCGTAGAAGGGATCGATACGCAGTATTTT
TRBJ1-4 . few TRBV3-1 14 CASSRVGTNEKLFF TGTGCCAGCAGCCGGGTCGGGACTAATGAAAAACTGTTTTTT
TRBJ2-4 TRBD2 . TRBV12-3/TRBV12-4 16 CASTDPGLAGDGIQYF TGTGCCAGCACCGACCCCGGACTAGCGGGAGATGGCATTCAGTACTTC
TRBJ1-5 . . TRBV20-1 15 CSARDDTGMGQPQHF TGCAGTGCTAGAGACGATACCGGTATGGGGCAGCCCCAGCATTTT
TRBJ2-3 . . TRBV7-2 13 CASSLADFDTQYF TGTGCCAGCAGCTTAGCCGACTTTGATACGCAGTATTTT
TRBJ1-1 . few TRBV29-1 13 CSVALKMNTEAFF TGCAGCGTTGCCCTTAAAATGAACACTGAAGCTTTCTTT
TRBJ1-5 . . TRBV15 15 CATSRDLRPRQPQHF TGTGCCACCAGCAGAGATTTGCGCCCGAGACAGCCCCAGCATTTT